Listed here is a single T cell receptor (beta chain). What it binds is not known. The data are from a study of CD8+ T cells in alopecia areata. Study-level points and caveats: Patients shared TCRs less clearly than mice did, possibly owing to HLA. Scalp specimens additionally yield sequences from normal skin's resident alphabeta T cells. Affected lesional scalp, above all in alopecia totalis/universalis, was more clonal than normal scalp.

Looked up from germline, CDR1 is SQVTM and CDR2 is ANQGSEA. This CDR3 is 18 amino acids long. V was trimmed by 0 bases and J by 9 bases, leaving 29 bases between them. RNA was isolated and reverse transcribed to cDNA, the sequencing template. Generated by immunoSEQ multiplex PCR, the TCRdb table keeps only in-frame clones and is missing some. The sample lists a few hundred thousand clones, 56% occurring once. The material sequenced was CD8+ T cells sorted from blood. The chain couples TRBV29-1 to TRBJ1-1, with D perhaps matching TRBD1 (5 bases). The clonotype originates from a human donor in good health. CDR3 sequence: CSVEDQVFRDIKGQQAFF. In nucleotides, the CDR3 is TGCAGCGTTGAAGATCAGGTGTTCCGAGACATAAAGGGGCAACAAGCTTTCTTT.